This is a list of T cell receptor beta chains from one sample in a study of T cells in Graves' hyperthyroidism and ophthalmopathy. One entry per CDR3 protein, called by TCRdb with MiXCR from the multiplex PCR reads. The table has around 180,000 distinct CDR3 sequences, more than 15% seen once. The sequenced sample was blood. Every receptor here comes from a woman aged 45 to 65 with Graves' hyperthyroidism. CDR3s include the opening cysteine and the closing phenylalanine or tryptophan. The D gene is left open where the match is weak. Size tells how often a clone was seen (once, few, many) or the class of an expanded clone, and some rows leave it out.

many	TRBJ1-4	TRBD1	TRBV6-1	CASSQDRGHEKLFF	TGTGCCAGCAGTCAGGACAGGGGGCATGAAAAACTGTTTTTT
many	TRBJ2-2	TRBD2	TRBV18	CAIFGTSGAGELFF	TGTGCCATCTTTGGGACTAGCGGTGCCGGGGAGCTGTTTTTT
many	TRBJ1-5	TRBD1	TRBV19	CASRPDRGSGQPQHF	TGTGCCAGTAGGCCCGACAGGGGCAGCGGTCAGCCCCAGCATTTT
many	TRBJ1-1	TRBD1	TRBV19	CASNYRGWTEAFF	TGTGCCAGTAATTACAGGGGGTGGACTGAAGCTTTCTTT
many	TRBJ2-3	.	TRBV6-1	CASSEVTYSSTDTQYF	TGTGCCAGCAGTGAAGTAACGTATTCTAGCACAGATACGCAGTATTTT
many	TRBJ1-6	.	TRBV10-2	CASSESNAVDPLHF	TGCGCCAGCAGTGAGTCGAATGCCGTCGACCCCCTCCACTTT
few	TRBJ2-7	.	TRBV7-3	CASSVGAGPSYEQYF	TGTGCCAGCAGCGTAGGGGCAGGGCCATCCTACGAGCAGTACTTC
.	TRBJ2-5	.	TRBV6-1	CASSEAKMVGWETQYF	TGTGCCAGCAGTGAAGCTAAGATGGTGGGTTGGGAGACCCAGTACTTC
.	TRBJ2-7	.	TRBV29-1	CSVARGSSEQYF	TGCAGCGTTGCCCGTGGTTCGAGCGAGCAGTACTTC
once	TRBJ2-7	.	TRBV6-2/TRBV6-3	CASSYDPPKGRSYEQYF	TGTGCCAGCAGTTACGACCCGCCCAAGGGAAGGTCCTACGAGCAGTACTTC
.	TRBJ2-7	.	TRBV7-2	CASRDASSYEQYF	TGTGCCAGCAGGGACGCGAGCTCCTACGAGCAGTACTTC
many	TRBJ1-4	TRBD1	TRBV10-3	CAISTRDSEKLFF	TGTGCCATCAGCACCCGGGACAGTGAAAAACTGTTTTTT
many	TRBJ1-1	.	TRBV12-3/TRBV12-4	CATRGAYMNTEAFF	TGTGCCACCCGCGGGGCATACATGAACACTGAAGCTTTCTTT
many	TRBJ2-7	.	TRBV20-1	CSARDLGTARYEQYF	TGCAGTGCTAGAGATCTGGGCACAGCGAGATACGAGCAGTACTTC
many	TRBJ2-3	.	TRBV7-9	CASSFFSGDTQYF	TGTGCCAGCAGCTTTTTTTCCGGTGATACGCAGTATTTT
many	TRBJ1-1	TRBD1	TRBV2	CASRKQGEMNTEAFF	TGTGCCAGCAGAAAGCAGGGGGAGATGAACACTGAAGCTTTCTTT
many	TRBJ1-2	TRBD1	TRBV27	CASRADRGNDGYTF	TGTGCCAGCAGGGCGGACAGGGGGAATGATGGCTACACCTTC
many	TRBJ1-3	.	TRBV6-1	CASSDQAPRNTIYF	TGTGCCAGCAGTGATCAGGCACCCCGGAACACCATATATTTT
many	TRBJ1-4	.	TRBV5-6	CASSLGVTNEKLFF	TGTGCCAGCAGCTTGGGTGTAACTAATGAAAAACTGTTTTTT
few	TRBJ2-5	.	TRBV4-2	CASSQDRTQETQYF	TGTGCCAGCAGCCAAGACCGGACCCAAGAGACCCAGTACTTC
many	TRBJ2-1	TRBD2	TRBV20-1	CSAMTSGDNEQFF	TGCAGTGCTATGACTAGCGGGGACAATGAGCAGTTCTTC
medium-sized	TRBJ1-2	.	TRBV5-1	CASRDAGAYGYTF	TGCGCCAGCAGGGACGCAGGGGCCTATGGCTACACCTTC
many	TRBJ2-3	.	TRBV6-2/TRBV6-3	CASRVIGGTDTQYF	TGTGCCAGCCGTGTAATAGGGGGTACAGATACGCAGTATTTT
.	TRBJ2-7	.	TRBV9	CASSSTDGPYEQYF	TGTGCCAGCAGTTCCACCGACGGACCCTACGAGCAGTACTTC